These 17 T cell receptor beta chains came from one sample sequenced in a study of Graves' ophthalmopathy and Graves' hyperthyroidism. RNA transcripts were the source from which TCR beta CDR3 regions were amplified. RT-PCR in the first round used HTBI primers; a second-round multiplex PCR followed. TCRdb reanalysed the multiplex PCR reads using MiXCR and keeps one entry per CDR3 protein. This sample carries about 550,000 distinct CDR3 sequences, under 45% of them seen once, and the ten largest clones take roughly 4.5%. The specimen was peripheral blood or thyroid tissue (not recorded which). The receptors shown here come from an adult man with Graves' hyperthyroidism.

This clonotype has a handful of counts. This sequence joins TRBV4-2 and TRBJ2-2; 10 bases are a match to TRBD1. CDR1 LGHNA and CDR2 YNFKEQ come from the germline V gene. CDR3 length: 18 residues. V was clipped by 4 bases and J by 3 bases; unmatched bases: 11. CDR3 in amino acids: CASSLYTGTGDHTGELFF. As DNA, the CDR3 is TGTGCCAGCAGCCTCTATACCGGGACAGGGGATCACACCGGGGAGCTGTTTTTT.

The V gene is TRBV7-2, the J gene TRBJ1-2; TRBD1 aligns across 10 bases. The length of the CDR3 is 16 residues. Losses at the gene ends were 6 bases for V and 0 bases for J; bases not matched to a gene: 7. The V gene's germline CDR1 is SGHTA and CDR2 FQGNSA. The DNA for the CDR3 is TGTGCCAGCAGTTCTCGGACAGGGGGAGCTAACTATGGCTACACCTTC. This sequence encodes CASSSRTGGANYGYTF.

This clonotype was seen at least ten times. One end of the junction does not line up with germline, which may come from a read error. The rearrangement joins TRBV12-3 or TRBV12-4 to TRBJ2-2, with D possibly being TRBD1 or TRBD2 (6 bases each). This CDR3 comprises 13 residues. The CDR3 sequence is CASSLGGTGELFF. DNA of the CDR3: TGTGCCAGCAGCTTAGGGGGGACCGGGGAGCTGTTTTTT.

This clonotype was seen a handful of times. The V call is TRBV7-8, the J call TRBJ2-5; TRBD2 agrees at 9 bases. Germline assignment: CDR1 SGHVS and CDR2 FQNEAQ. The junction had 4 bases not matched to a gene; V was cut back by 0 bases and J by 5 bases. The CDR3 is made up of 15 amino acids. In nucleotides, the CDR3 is TGTGCCAGCAGCTTAGCGGCTGCGGGAGGGGAGACCCAGTACTTC. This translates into CASSLAAAGGETQYF. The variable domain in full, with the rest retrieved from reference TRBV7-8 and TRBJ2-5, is GAGVSQSPRYKVAKRGQDVALRCDPISGHVSLFWYQQALGQGPEFLTYFQNEAQLDKSGLPSDRFFAERPEGSVSTLKIQRTQQEDSAVYLCASSLAAAGGETQYFGPGTRLLVL.

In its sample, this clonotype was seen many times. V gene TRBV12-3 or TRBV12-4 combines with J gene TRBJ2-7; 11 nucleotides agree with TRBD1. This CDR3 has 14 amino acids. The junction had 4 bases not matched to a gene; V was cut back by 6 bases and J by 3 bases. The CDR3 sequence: CASRRGQGVYEQYF. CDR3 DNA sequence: TGTGCCAGCAGGCGGGGACAGGGGGTCTACGAGCAGTACTTC.

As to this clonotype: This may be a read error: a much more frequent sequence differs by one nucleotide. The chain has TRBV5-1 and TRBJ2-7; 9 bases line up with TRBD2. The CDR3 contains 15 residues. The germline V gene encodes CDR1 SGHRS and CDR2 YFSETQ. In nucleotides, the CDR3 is TGTGCCAGCAGCTTGAATAGCGGGAGATTCAACGGGCAGTACTTC. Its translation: CASSLNSGRFNGQYF. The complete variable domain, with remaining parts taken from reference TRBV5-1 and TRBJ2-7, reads KAGVTQTPRYLIKTRGQQVTLSCSPISGHRSVSWYQQTPGQGLQFLFEYFSETQRNKGNFPGRFSGRQFSNSRSEMNVSTLELGDSALYLCASSLNSGRFNGQYFGPGTRLTVT.

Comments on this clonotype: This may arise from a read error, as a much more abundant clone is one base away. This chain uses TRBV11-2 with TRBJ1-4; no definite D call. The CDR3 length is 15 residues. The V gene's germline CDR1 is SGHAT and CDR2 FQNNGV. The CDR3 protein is CASSRDQATNEKLVF. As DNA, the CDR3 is TGTGCCAGCAGCCGAGACCAGGCAACTAATGAAAAACTGGTTTTT.

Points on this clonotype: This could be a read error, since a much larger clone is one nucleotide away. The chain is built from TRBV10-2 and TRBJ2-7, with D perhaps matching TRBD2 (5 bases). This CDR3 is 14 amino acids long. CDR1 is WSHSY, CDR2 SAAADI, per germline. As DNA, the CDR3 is TGCGCCGGCAGTGAATGGGGAGAGGGTTCCGAGCAGTACTTC. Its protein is CAGSEWGEGSEQYF.

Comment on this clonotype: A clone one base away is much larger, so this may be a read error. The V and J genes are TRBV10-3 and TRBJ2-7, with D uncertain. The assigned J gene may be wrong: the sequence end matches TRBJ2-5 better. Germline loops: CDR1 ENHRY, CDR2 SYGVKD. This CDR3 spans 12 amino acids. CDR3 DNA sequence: TGTGCCAGCAAGGTTAACCGGGAGACCCAGTACTTC. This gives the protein CASKVNRETQYF.

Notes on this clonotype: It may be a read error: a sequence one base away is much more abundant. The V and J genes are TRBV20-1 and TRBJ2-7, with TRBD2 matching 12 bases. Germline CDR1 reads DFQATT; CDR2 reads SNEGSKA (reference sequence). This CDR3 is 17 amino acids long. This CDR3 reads CSARNLPSGRAPYELYF. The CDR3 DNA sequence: TGCAGTGCTAGAAATTTGCCTAGCGGGAGGGCCCCTTACGAGCTGTACTTC.

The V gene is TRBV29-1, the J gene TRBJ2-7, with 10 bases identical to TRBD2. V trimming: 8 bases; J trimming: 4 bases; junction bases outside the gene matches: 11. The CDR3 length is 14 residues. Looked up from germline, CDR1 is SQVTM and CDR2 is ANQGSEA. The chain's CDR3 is CSSWASGSGYEQYF. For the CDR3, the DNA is TGCAGCAGTTGGGCTAGCGGGAGTGGGTACGAGCAGTACTTC.

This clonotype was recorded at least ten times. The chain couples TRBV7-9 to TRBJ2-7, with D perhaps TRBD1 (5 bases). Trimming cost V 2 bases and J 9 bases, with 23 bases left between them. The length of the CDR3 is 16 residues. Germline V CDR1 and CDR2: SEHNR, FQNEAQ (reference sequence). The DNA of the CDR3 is TGTGCCAGCAGCTTATATTCCGGCCAGGGCGTTAAAGGGCAGTACTTC. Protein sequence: CASSLYSGQGVKGQYF.

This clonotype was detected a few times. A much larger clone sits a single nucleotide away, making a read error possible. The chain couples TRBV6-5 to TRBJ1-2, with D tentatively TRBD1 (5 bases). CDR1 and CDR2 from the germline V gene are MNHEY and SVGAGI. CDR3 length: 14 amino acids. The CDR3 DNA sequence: TGTGTCAGCAGTTACTCGGGGGTCAACTATGGCTACACCTTC. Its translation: CVSSYSGVNYGYTF.

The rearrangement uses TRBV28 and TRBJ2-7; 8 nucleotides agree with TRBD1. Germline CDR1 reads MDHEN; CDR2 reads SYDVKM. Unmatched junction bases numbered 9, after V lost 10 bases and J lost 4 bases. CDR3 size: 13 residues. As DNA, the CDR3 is TGTGCCACCGAAGGGACAGGCGGTTACGAGCAGTACTTC. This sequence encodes CATEGTGGYEQYF.

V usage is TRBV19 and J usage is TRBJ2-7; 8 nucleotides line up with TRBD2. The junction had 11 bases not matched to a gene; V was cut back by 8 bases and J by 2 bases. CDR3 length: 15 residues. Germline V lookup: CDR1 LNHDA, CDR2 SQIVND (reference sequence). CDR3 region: CASARSGLEPYEQYF. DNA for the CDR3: TGTGCCAGTGCTAGATCGGGACTAGAACCCTACGAGCAGTACTTC.

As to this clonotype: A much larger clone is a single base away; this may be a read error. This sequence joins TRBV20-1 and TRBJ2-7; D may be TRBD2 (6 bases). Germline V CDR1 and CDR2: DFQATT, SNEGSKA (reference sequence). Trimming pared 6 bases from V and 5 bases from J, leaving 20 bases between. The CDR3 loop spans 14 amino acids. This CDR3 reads CSAWGLAEGNEQYF. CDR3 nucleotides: TGCAGTGCCTGGGGTCTTGCGGAGGGGAACGAGCAGTACTTC.

The CDR3 loop is CASSPELLPPANYGYTF. The CDR3 nucleotides read TGTGCCAGCTCACCGGAACTTTTGCCACCAGCTAACTATGGCTACACCTTC. The genes are TRBV25-1 and TRBJ1-2; D call uncertain. Trimming shortened V by 8 bases and J by 0 bases, and 22 bases separated the two germline ends. From germline, CDR1 is MGHDK and CDR2 SYGVNS. The CDR3 is made up of 17 amino acids.